This is a list of T cell receptor beta chains from one sample in a study of blood T cell repertoires in COVID-19. Measured with immunoSEQ multiplex PCR; TCRdb has only the in-frame clones, and not every one. This sample has under 300,000 clones, with roughly 80% found just once. The sequencing sample was made of peripheral blood. These receptors originate from a woman aged 18-29 years with acute or convalescent COVID-19. The CDR3 runs from the conserved cysteine through the conserved F or W. Fields, in order: V gene, J gene, D gene, clone size, CDR3 DNA, CDR3 protein. The D gene is left open where the match is weak. Clone size, where shown, is once, few, many, or a class for clones that have expanded.

TRBV13,TRBJ1-3,TRBD1,once,TGTGCCAGCAGCTTAATTGGCCACGTGGGACAGGGGATTTCAGGGCCTGGAAACACCATATATTTT,CASSLIGHVGQGISGPGNTIYF
TRBV5-5,TRBJ1-6,.,.,TGTGCCAGCAGCTTGGGCAGGAATTCACCCCTCCACTTT,CASSLGRNSPLHF
TRBV27,TRBJ2-7,TRBD1,.,TGTGCCAGCAGTTTTATTGGGACAGGGATGACCGAGCAGTACTTC,CASSFIGTGMTEQYF
TRBV28,TRBJ1-4,.,.,TGTGCCAGCAGCGTCACCGGCGGGCGGGAAAAACTGTTTTTT,CASSVTGGREKLFF
TRBV7-2,TRBJ2-7,TRBD2,.,TGTGCCAGCAGCCCGGGACTAGCGGACGAGCAGTACTTC,CASSPGLADEQYF
TRBV7-9,TRBJ2-6,.,once,TGTGCCAGCAGCACCCAGACATGGGCCAACGTCCTGACTTTC,CASSTQTWANVLTF
TRBV5-6,TRBJ1-5,.,.,TGTGCCAGCAGCTTGTTTGGCGGCAGGGGTAATCAGCCCCAGCATTTT,CASSLFGGRGNQPQHF
TRBV28,TRBJ2-1,TRBD2,.,TGTGCCAGCAGTCTAGCGGGGGATGGACCCAATGAGCAGTTCTTC,CASSLAGDGPNEQFF
TRBV12-3/TRBV12-4,TRBJ2-7,.,many,TGTGCCAGCAGTCAAAACACAGGGTTCGAGCAGTACTTC,CASSQNTGFEQYF
TRBV14,TRBJ2-7,TRBD2,.,TGTGCCAGCAGCCGATTCGCTAGCGGAGAGCAGTACTTC,CASSRFASGEQYF
TRBV13,TRBJ2-7,TRBD1,.,TGTGCCAGCAGCCATCGGACAGGGGCCAACGAGCAGTACTTC,CASSHRTGANEQYF
TRBV5-5,TRBJ2-3,.,.,TGTGCCAGCAGCGCCTTCGGTTTTCGGGGACTTGGTAGAGATACGCAGTATTTT,CASSAFGFRGLGRDTQYF
TRBV7-2,TRBJ1-2,.,.,TGTGCCAGCAGCTTAGTTGTTGCCGATGCCTTAGCTAACTATGGCTACACCTTC,CASSLVVADALANYGYTF
TRBV4-3,TRBJ2-1,TRBD2,.,TGCGCCAGCAGCCAAGATGTTCGACTAGCGGGACCTTACAATGAGCAGTTCTTC,CASSQDVRLAGPYNEQFF
TRBV6-5,TRBJ2-7,TRBD2,.,TGTGCCAGCAGTTACACCCGACTAGCGGGGAGGGAGCAGTACTTC,CASSYTRLAGREQYF
TRBV18,TRBJ1-1,.,.,TGTGCCAGCTCACCCTCCGGGTCGGCTTTCTTT,CASSPSGSAFF
TRBV6-6,TRBJ2-7,.,.,TGTGCCAGCAGCTACCCTGCCGGGACCTACGAGCAGTACTTC,CASSYPAGTYEQYF
TRBV3-1/TRBV3-2,TRBJ2-5,.,once,TGTGCCAGCAGCCAAGATAGACTCACTCAAGAGACCCAGTACTTC,CASSQDRLTQETQYF
TRBV7-3,TRBJ2-1,TRBD2,.,TGTGCCAGCAGCTTAAGACGGGAGGGCCGGGCTGAGCAGTTCTTC,CASSLRREGRAEQFF
TRBV21-1,TRBJ2-4,.,.,TGTGCCAGCAGCTCCAGGAAAGGGGGACACAGGGAAGGTCAGTACTTC,CASSSRKGGHREGQYF
TRBV6-6,TRBJ2-7,.,.,TGTGCCAGCAGTCCCCAACCCGCCGGTCCCTACGAGCAGTACTTC,CASSPQPAGPYEQYF
TRBV5-1,TRBJ1-2,.,.,TGCGCCAGCAGCTTGGATGGCAATGCTGGCTATGGCTACACCTTC,CASSLDGNAGYGYTF
TRBV13,TRBJ2-7,TRBD2,.,TGTGCCAGCAGCATTAGGACTAGCCGAGACGACGAGCAGTACTTC,CASSIRTSRDDEQYF
TRBV18,TRBJ2-6,.,.,TGTGCCAGCTCACCCGGGTGGGGCAGCTACTCTGGGGCCAACGTCCTGACTTTC,CASSPGWGSYSGANVLTF
TRBV5-1,TRBJ2-5,TRBD1,few,TGCGCCAGCGGACAGGGTGATAAAGAGACCCAGTACTTC,CASGQGDKETQYF
TRBV10-3,TRBJ1-1,.,many,TGTGCCATCAGAGACGACAGGTCTGGGACTGAAGCTTTCTTT,CAIRDDRSGTEAFF
TRBV3-1/TRBV3-2,TRBJ1-4,.,.,TGTGCCAGCAGCCACCGAGGGGGTGAAAAACTGTTTTTT,CASSHRGGEKLFF
TRBV5-1,TRBJ1-4,TRBD1,few,TGCGCCAGCAGCTCCACAGGGGTGACTAATGAAAAACTGTTTTTT,CASSSTGVTNEKLFF
TRBV5-1,TRBJ2-5,TRBD2,.,TGCGCCAGCAGCTTGGCTAGCGGACAAGAGACCCAGTACTTC,CASSLASGQETQYF
TRBV5-1,TRBJ1-1,TRBD1,.,TGCGCCAGCAGCGAAGGACAGGGGTACACTGAAGCTTTCTTT,CASSEGQGYTEAFF
TRBV7-2,TRBJ2-3,.,.,TGTGCCAGCAGCTCTAGGGGGGGAGGCACAGATACGCAGTATTTT,CASSSRGGGTDTQYF
TRBV19,TRBJ2-7,.,once,TGTGCCAGTAGTATAGGGTTTGGGCTCTCCTACGAGCAGTACTTC,CASSIGFGLSYEQYF
TRBV18,TRBJ2-1,TRBD2,.,TGTGCCAGCTCACCCGTAGCGGGACTAGCGGGAGGAAGTGAGCAGTTCTTC,CASSPVAGLAGGSEQFF
TRBV6-2/TRBV6-3,TRBJ2-7,TRBD1,.,TGTGCCAGCAGTTACCTCCTAGGGACAGATCCTGCTATTCCTACGGGATTCTTC,CASSYLLGTDPAIPTGFF
TRBV30,TRBJ2-7,TRBD1,.,TGTGCCTGCACCGACAGGGAAGATTACGAGCAGTACTTC,CACTDREDYEQYF
TRBV24-1,TRBJ2-3,.,.,TGTGCCACCAGTGATTTGAAACCGCCTTCGAGAACAGATACGCAGTATTTT,CATSDLKPPSRTDTQYF
TRBV28,TRBJ1-5,TRBD1,.,TGTGCCAGCACCATCCTTTCCACCGGGACAGGGGGTTCCAATCAGCCCCAGCATTTT,CASTILSTGTGGSNQPQHF
TRBV20-1,TRBJ1-1,.,.,TGCAGTGCTAGTGGGCAGGGGCACACTGAAGCTTTCTTT,CSASGQGHTEAFF
TRBV24-1,TRBJ1-4,TRBD1,.,TGTGCCACCAGTGATTCTGGGACAGGGACAGGAGCTAATGAAAAACTGTTTTTT,CATSDSGTGTGANEKLFF
TRBV10-1,TRBJ2-1,TRBD2,.,TGCGCCAGCAGTGCCGGGACTAGCGGCTACAATGAGCAGTTCTTC,CASSAGTSGYNEQFF